This record looks at one T cell receptor beta chain sequence and its context. What it binds is unknown. This sample is drawn from a study of Ad26.COV2.S vaccination and SARS-CoV-2 variants. The protocol was immunoSEQ multiplex PCR, while the TCRdb copy is restricted to in-frame clones and leaves out a portion. Counted here are about 350,000 clones, about 87% occurring once; the ten biggest clones make up approximately 5.9%. Treatment specified: some 19 received Ad26.COV2.S at low or high dose, single or two shots; a few received placebo; per-sample allocation not given. The samples date from day 63 after the first vaccine or placebo injection. An adult donor aged 18-55 years was enrolled in Boston. Study-wide results and limits: While placebo recipients had lower spike-specific TCR breadth, vaccine recipients had more.

Germline-derived CDR1 and CDR2 are KGHSH and LQKENI. V lost 4 bases and J 1 base, leaving 7 bases between the germline ends. The CDR3 spans 13 residues. The starting material was peripheral blood, obtained in a trial of Ad26.COV2.S vaccine versus placebo. The gene calls are TRBV18 and TRBJ1-1; no clear D. The origin of this receptor is a person between 18 and 65 years old who received the Ad26.COV2.S COVID-19 vaccine or a placebo. The CDR3 nucleotides read TGTGCCAGCTCACTGAGAGGGAACACTGAAGCTTTCTTT. This codes for CASSLRGNTEAFF.